This T cell receptor (beta chain) comes out of a study of CD8+ T cells in alopecia areata. Germline V gene data show CDR1 as MNHEY and CDR2 as SMNVEV (reference sequence). V was pared by 4 bases and J by 5 bases, with 0 bases between. The CDR3 has 9 amino acids. The sequencing template was cDNA reverse transcribed from extracted RNA. Produced via immunoSEQ multiplex PCR; TCRdb's table is partial and in-frame only. The data show around 200,000 clones, roughly 64% seen once. Regarding this clone: Its antigen is undetermined.

Study outcomes and limitations: Compared with normal scalp, lesional scalp had higher clonality and more expanded CD8+ clones.

Treatment described: oral pan-JAK inhibitor, 5-10 mg twice daily. Lesional scalp punch biopsies and peripheral blood were collected from alopecia areata patients. The input for sequencing was CD4+ T cells sorted from blood, taken at week 4, from a patient treated with tofacitinib. This clonotype was obtained from a human donor with alopecia areata. V gene TRBV27 combines with J gene TRBJ2-7, with D uncertain. The CDR3 coding sequence is TGTGCCAGCAGTTACGAGCAGTACTTC. Protein: CASSYEQYF.